This TCR beta chain came from a study of shared T cell receptors in the human thymus. V gave up 2 bases and J gave up 0 bases, with 11 bases separating them. Germline assignment: CDR1 MNHNS and CDR2 SASEGT. This CDR3 contains 15 residues. The table came from immunoSEQ multiplex PCR; TCRdb's copy has only in-frame clones and leaves some out. The table shows hundreds of thousands of clones, with around 87% occurring only once. The data were also submitted as part of a second study, on human thymus T cells. As that study records: Thymic samples were excised during corrective heart operations. Thymic and blood repertoires appeared to show biased V and J gene usage. Overlap was high between thymic repertoires from unrelated individuals, as reported in related research.

The sequencing input was thymocytes. The TCR originated in a boy less than two years old with a congenital heart defect. J is TRBJ2-7 and V is TRBV6-1, with D perhaps TRBD1 (5 bases). CDR3: CASSESRATSYEQYF. CDR3 bases: TGTGCCAGCAGTGAATCCAGGGCTACCTCCTACGAGCAGTACTTC.